Detailed here is one T cell receptor beta chain. What it binds is not known. The sample belongs to a study of Siglec-9 on CD8 T cells in melanoma. Broader study findings: An effector memory CD8+ subset marked by Siglec-9 reportedly appeared to gather in melanoma.

Germline V gene sequence: CDR1 GTSNPN, CDR2 SVGIG (reference sequence). The trim removed 3 bases at V and 0 bases at J, leaving 16 bases unmatched. CDR3 length equals 19 residues. The protocol was immunoSEQ multiplex PCR, while the TCRdb copy is restricted to in-frame clones and leaves out a portion. The sample comprises tens of thousands of clones, 75% to 85% of which are singletons, and less than 7% rests with the top ten. Material: Siglec-9- CD8+ T cells sorted from blood. The chain links TRBV30 to TRBJ2-1; TRBD2 matches at 8 bases. This TCR came from a human donor in good health. For the CDR3, the DNA is TGTGCCTGGAGGGCCACACTAGCGGAACAAACGAGCTCCTACAATGAGCAGTTCTTC. Translated: CAWRATLAEQTSSYNEQFF.